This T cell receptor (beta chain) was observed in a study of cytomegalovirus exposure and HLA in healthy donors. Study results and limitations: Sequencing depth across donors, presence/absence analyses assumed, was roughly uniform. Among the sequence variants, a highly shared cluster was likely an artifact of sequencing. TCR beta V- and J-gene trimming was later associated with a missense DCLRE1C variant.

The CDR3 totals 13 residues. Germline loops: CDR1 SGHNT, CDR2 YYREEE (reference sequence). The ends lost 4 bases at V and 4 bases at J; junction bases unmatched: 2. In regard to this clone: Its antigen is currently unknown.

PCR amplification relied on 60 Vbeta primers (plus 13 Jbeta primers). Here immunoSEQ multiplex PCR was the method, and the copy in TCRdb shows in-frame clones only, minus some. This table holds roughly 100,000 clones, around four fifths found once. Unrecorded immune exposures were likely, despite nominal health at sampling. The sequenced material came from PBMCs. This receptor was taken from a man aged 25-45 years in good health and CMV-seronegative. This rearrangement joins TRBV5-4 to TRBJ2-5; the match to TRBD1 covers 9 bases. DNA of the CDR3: TGTGCCAGCAGCCCGGGACAGGGAGAGACCCAGTACTTC. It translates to CASSPGQGETQYF.